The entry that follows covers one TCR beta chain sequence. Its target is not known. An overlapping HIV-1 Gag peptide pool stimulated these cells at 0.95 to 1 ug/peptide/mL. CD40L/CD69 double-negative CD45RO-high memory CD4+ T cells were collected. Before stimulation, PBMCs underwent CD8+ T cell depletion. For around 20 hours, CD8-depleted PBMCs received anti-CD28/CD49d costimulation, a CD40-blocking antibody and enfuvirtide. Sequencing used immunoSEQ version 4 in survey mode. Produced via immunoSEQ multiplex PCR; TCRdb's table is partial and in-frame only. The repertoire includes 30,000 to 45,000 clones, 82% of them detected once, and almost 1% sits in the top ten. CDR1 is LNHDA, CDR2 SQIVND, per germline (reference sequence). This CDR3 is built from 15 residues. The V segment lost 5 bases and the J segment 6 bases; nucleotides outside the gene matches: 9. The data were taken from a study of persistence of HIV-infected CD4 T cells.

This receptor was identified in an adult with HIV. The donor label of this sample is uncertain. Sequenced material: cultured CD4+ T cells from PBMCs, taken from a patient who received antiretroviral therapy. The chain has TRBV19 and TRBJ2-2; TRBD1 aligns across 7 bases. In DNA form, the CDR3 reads TGTGCCAGTAGTCTTAACAGGGGCGCCGCCGGGGAGCTGTTTTTT. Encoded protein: CASSLNRGAAGELFF. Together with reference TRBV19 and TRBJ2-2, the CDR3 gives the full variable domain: DGGITQSPKYLFRKEGQNVTLSCEQNLNHDAMYWYRQDPGQGLRLIYYSQIVNDFQKGDIAEGYSVSREKKESFPLTVTSAQKNPTAFYLCASSLNRGAAGELFFGEGSRLTVL.